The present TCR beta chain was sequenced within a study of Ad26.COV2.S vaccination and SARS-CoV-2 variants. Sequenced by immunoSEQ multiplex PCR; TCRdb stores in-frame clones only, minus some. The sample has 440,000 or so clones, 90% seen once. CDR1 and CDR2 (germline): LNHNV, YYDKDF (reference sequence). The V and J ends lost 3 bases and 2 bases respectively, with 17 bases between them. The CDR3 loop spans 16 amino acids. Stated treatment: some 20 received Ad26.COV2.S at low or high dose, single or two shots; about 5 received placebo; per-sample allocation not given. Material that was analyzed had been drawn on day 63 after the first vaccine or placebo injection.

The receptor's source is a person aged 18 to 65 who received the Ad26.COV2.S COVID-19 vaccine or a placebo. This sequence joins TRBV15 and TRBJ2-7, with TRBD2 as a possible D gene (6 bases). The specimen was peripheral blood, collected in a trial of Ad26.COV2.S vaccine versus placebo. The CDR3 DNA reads TGTGCCACCAGCAGCAACGTACTAGCAGGAACCTACGAGCAGTACTTC. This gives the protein CATSSNVLAGTYEQYF.